The source of this T cell receptor (beta chain) is a study of human thymus T cells. Per the germline V gene, CDR1 is SGHRS and CDR2 is YFSETQ. Trimming shortened V by 0 bases and J by 0 bases, and 13 bases separated the two germline ends. The CDR3 is 17 amino acids. This clone is a singleton in its sample. Profiling relied on immunoSEQ multiplex PCR, and the TCRdb table lists in-frame clones only, not all of them. The profile covers 55,000 to 70,000 clones, with over 85% appearing a single time and over 5% taken by the ten largest. The sequenced sample was blood. V is TRBV5-1 and J is TRBJ1-5; weak D call: TRBD1 (5 bases). The TCR originated in a boy under two years old with a congenital heart defect but otherwise immunologically healthy. The CDR3 DNA follows: TGCGCCAGCAGCTTGGACAGGATAGTTGATAGCAATCAGCCCCAGCATTTT. Its translation is CASSLDRIVDSNQPQHF.